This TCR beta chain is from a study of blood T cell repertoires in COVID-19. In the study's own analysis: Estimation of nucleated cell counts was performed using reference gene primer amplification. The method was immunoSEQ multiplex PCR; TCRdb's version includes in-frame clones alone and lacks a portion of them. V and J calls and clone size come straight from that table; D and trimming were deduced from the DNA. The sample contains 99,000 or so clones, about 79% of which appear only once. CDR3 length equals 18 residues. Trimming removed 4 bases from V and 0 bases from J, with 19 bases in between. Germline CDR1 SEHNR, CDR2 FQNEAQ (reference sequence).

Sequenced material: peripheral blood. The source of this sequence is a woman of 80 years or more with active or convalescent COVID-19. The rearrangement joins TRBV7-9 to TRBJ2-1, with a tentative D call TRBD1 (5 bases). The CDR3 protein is CASSSPPGHPSSYNEQFF. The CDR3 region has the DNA TGTGCCAGCAGCTCCCCCCCAGGACACCCGAGCTCCTACAATGAGCAGTTCTTC.